This T cell receptor (beta chain) was sequenced during a study of radiotherapy plus CTLA-4 blockade in lung cancer. Overall study context: Disease control was present in under 35% of patients, and objective responses in roughly 17%. Study results and limitations: Expansion in blood of tumor-derived TCR clones was seen after radiotherapy plus ipilimumab.

To note about this clone: Its antigen is still unknown.

Profiling relied on immunoSEQ multiplex PCR, and the TCRdb table lists in-frame clones only, not all of them. The table shows around 77,000 clones, with roughly 69% occurring only once. Germline V gives CDR1 SGHRS, CDR2 YFSETQ. The CDR3 sequence is 16 residues long. Unmatched junction bases numbered 9, after V lost 0 bases and J lost 5 bases. The sequences come from peripheral blood, collected from a patient treated with radiotherapy plus ipilimumab. This clonotype was obtained from a human donor with non-small cell lung cancer whose response to radiotherapy plus ipilimumab could not be evaluated. The rearrangement uses TRBV5-1 and TRBJ2-7, with 9 positions matching TRBD2. CDR3 amino acids: CASSLVAGGDIDEQYF. In DNA form, the CDR3 reads TGCGCCAGCAGCTTGGTTGCGGGGGGGGACATCGACGAGCAGTACTTC. Filled out from reference TRBV5-1 and TRBJ2-7, the complete variable domain reads KAGVTQTPRYLIKTRGQQVTLSCSPISGHRSVSWYQQTPGQGLQFLFEYFSETQRNKGNFPGRFSGRQFSNSRSEMNVSTLELGDSALYLCASSLVAGGDIDEQYFGPGTRLTVT.